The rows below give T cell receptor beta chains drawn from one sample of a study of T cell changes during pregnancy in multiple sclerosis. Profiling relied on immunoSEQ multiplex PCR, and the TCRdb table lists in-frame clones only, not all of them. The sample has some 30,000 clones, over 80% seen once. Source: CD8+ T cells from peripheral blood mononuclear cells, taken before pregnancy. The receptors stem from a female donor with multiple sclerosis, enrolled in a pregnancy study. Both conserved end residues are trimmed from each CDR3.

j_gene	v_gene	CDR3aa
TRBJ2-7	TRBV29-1	SVEAGSSYEQY
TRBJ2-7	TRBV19	ASSGHVAYEQY
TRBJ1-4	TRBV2	ASMEGVEEKLF
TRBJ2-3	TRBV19	ASSILAEGTDTQY
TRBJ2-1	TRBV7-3	ASSPGASGRHEQF
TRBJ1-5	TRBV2	AGSEEMRQGSDQPQH
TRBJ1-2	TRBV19	ASSIGPDYGYT
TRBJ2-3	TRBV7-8	ASSSGHTSTDTQY
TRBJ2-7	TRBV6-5	ASSYTGTGGSYEQY
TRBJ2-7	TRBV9	ASSVSGTGGYEQY
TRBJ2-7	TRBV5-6	ASSLTKGALGLSSYEQY